Below, 27 T cell receptor beta chains from the same sample are listed, as sequenced in a study of shared clonotypes between healthy human individuals. Produced via immunoSEQ multiplex PCR; TCRdb's table is partial and in-frame only. The sample lists some 2,000,000 clones, 95% occurring once. The sequenced sample consisted of naive CD4+ T cells sorted from blood. Subset meaning: CD45RA+ positively selected. The origin of the receptors is a young man in good health.

The chain carries TRBV6-5 and TRBJ1-1; D is uncertain. Trimming took 6 bases from V and 0 from J, leaving 14 bases between them. Germline CDR1 is MNHEY and CDR2 is SVGAGI. The CDR3 runs 15 residues. CDR3 coding DNA: TGTGCCAGCAGCCTCAGCTCCGGCCTGAACACTGAAGCTTTCTTT. Protein product: CASSLSSGLNTEAFF.

The chain uses TRBV27 and TRBJ2-1; the D is unclear. The CDR3 runs 10 residues. V lost 8 bases to trimming and J lost 6 bases, with 5 bases between them. CDR1 and CDR2 from the germline V gene are MNHEY and SMNVEV (reference sequence). The CDR3 sequence: CASLTNEQFF. The DNA for the CDR3 is TGTGCCAGCCTAACCAATGAGCAGTTCTTC.

This clone was picked up one time. The J gene is TRBJ2-5, the V gene TRBV5-1; a possible D gene is TRBD1 (6 bases). Between the trimmed V and J ends, which lost 4 bases and 2 bases, there was a span of 15 bases. The germline CDR1 and CDR2 sequences are SGHRS and YFSETQ. The CDR3 loop spans 15 amino acids. DNA for the CDR3: TGCGCCAGCAGCCCGACAGGTCGGGTTCAAGAGACCCAGTACTTC. Encoded protein: CASSPTGRVQETQYF.

This clone was detected only once. V and J are TRBV6-6 and TRBJ2-2; possibly TRBD2 for D (5 bases). The CDR3 totals 14 residues. Trimming removed 4 bases at V and 4 bases at J, with 10 bases between. From germline, CDR1 is MNHNY and CDR2 SVGAGI (reference sequence). In nucleotides, the CDR3 is TGTGCCAGCAGTTCAGGACTCCCCACCGGGGAGCTGTTTTTT. Amino acids: CASSSGLPTGELFF.

The genes are TRBV11-3 and TRBJ2-1; the D gene is possibly TRBD2 (5 bases). The V end lost 6 bases, the J end lost 0 bases, and 12 bases lay between the germline ends. The CDR3 has 15 amino acids. Germline CDR1 SGHNT, CDR2 YENEEA. CDR3 nucleotide sequence: TGTGCCAGCAGTAAAGTGGGGAGCTCCTACAATGAGCAGTTCTTC. Translation gives CASSKVGSSYNEQFF. Using reference TRBV11-3 and TRBJ2-1 for the parts outside the CDR3, the full variable domain is EAGVVQSPRYKIIEKKQPVAFWCNPISGHNTLYWYLQNLGQGPELLIRYENEEAVDDSQLPKDRFSAERLKGVDSTLKIQPAELGDSAVYLCASSKVGSSYNEQFFGPGTRLTVL.

The chain joins TRBV6-1 to TRBJ1-5, with D unclear. The V end lost 8 bases, the J end lost 1 base, and 15 bases lay between the germline ends. CDR1 and CDR2 (germline): MNHNS, SASEGT. The CDR3 is 15 residues long. The CDR3 bases are TGTGCCAGCCAGTCCCAAGGAGGGAGCAATCAGCCCCAGCATTTT. It encodes CASQSQGGSNQPQHF.

The chain combines TRBV11-2 with TRBJ1-5; no reliable D call. Germline lookup yields CDR1 SGHAT and CDR2 FQNNGV. The germline V and J ends were trimmed by 5 bases and 4 bases, with 18 bases remaining between them. There are 16 residues in the CDR3. The CDR3 sequence is CASSPPRHSLNQPQHF. CDR3 bases: TGTGCCAGCAGCCCCCCCAGGCACAGTCTTAATCAGCCCCAGCATTTT. Together with reference TRBV11-2 and TRBJ1-5, the CDR3 gives the full variable domain: EAGVAQSPRYKIIEKRQSVAFWCNPISGHATLYWYQQILGQGPKLLIQFQNNGVVDDSQLPKDRFSAERLKGVDSTLKIQPAKLEDSAVYLCASSPPRHSLNQPQHFGDGTRLSIL.

This clone showed up just a few times. This chain joins TRBV2 and TRBJ2-2, with TRBD1 as a possible D gene (5 bases). This CDR3 region has 13 residues. The germline V gene has CDR1 SNHLY and CDR2 FYNNEI. V dropped 6 bases and J dropped 10 bases, with 15 bases sitting between them. The CDR3: CASREAGIEELFF. Written as DNA, the CDR3 is TGTGCCAGCAGAGAGGCAGGGATCGAGGAGCTGTTTTTT.

The chain is built from TRBV5-1 and TRBJ2-1, with 11 bases fitting TRBD2. CDR3 length equals 16 residues. Per germline, CDR1 SGHRS and CDR2 YFSETQ. V lost 8 bases to trimming and J lost 0 bases; unmatched junction nucleotides: 7. CDR3 in amino acids: CASAASGGSSYNEQFF. CDR3 sequence (DNA): TGCGCCAGTGCGGCTAGCGGGGGGAGCTCCTACAATGAGCAGTTCTTC.

This clone was detected only once. The chain links TRBV6-5 to TRBJ1-1, with no clear D. Trimming cost V 0 bases and J 4 bases, with 9 bases left between them. CDR1 and CDR2 (germline): MNHEY, SVGAGI. CDR3 length equals 14 residues. Here the CDR3 DNA reads TGTGCCAGCAGTTACTCGGCCAGTTCCACTGAAGCTTTCTTT. It specifies CASSYSASSTEAFF.

The chain recombines TRBV7-2 with TRBJ2-7; unclear D gene. The CDR3 has 16 amino acids. The V end lost 2 bases, the J end lost 0 bases, and 14 bases lay between the germline ends. CDR1 is SGHTA and CDR2 is FQGNSA in the germline V gene. As DNA, the CDR3 is TGTGCCAGCAGCTTACCGGCCGCCTCATACTCCTACGAGCAGTACTTC. It encodes CASSLPAASYSYEQYF.

The chain combines TRBV28 with TRBJ2-1; 9 bases fit TRBD2. Germline CDR1 MDHEN, CDR2 SYDVKM. This CDR3 comprises 16 residues. V was clipped by 4 bases and J by 6 bases; unmatched bases: 10. This CDR3 reads CASSSLAGPTTNEQFF. The CDR3 nucleotides are TGTGCCAGCAGTTCCCTAGCGGGGCCTACTACCAATGAGCAGTTCTTC.

In the case of this clone: Other nucleotide sequences from this sample produce the same CDR3. The chain has TRBV6-5 and TRBJ2-7; D is uncertain. Trimming stripped 5 bases from V and 1 base from J, with 9 bases between. This CDR3 has 13 amino acids. The germline V gene encodes CDR1 MNHEY and CDR2 SVGAGI. The CDR3 sequence: CASSRTDSYEQYF. CDR3 nucleotides: TGTGCCAGCAGTCGGACGGATTCCTACGAGCAGTACTTC.

The chain carries TRBV19 and TRBJ2-6; D call uncertain. With 7 bases removed from V and 0 bases from J, the gap between germline ends came to 10 bases. Germline values: CDR1 LNHDA, CDR2 SQIVND (reference sequence). The length of the CDR3 is 15 residues. The CDR3 region has the DNA TGTGCCAGTAAGACGACCGGCTCTGGGGCCAACGTCCTGACTTTC. Amino acids: CASKTTGSGANVLTF.

The chain joins TRBV19 to TRBJ2-7; D possibly corresponds to TRBD2 (5 bases). This CDR3 region has 13 residues. V was clipped by 9 bases and J by 3 bases, with 15 bases between them. The germline CDR1 and CDR2 sequences are LNHDA and SQIVND (reference sequence). CDR3 in amino acids: CARKRGSHYEQYF. Written as DNA, the CDR3 is TGTGCCAGGAAACGGGGTTCCCACTACGAGCAGTACTTC.

This chain links TRBV6-6 with TRBJ2-2, with 7 bases fitting TRBD2. V was clipped by 2 bases and J by 9 bases; unmatched bases: 9. This CDR3 contains 15 residues. CDR1 and CDR2 (germline): MNHNY, SVGAGI (reference sequence). The CDR3 sequence: CASSYGWTSERELFF. CDR3 in DNA: TGTGCCAGCAGTTACGGATGGACTAGTGAGCGGGAGCTGTTTTTT.

Concerning this clone: The sample carries other DNA sequences with the same CDR3. The CDR3 is CASSYDRGNTEAFF. The DNA for the CDR3 is TGTGCCAGCAGTTACGACAGGGGTAACACTGAAGCTTTCTTT. The chain has TRBV6-5 and TRBJ1-1; 8 positions match TRBD1. CDR1 MNHEY and CDR2 SVGAGI come from the germline V gene. V dropped 2 bases and J dropped 2; count of bases not matched to a gene: 1. There are 14 residues in the CDR3.

The rearrangement joins TRBV9 to TRBJ2-2; 12 nucleotides match TRBD2. Trimming took 4 bases from V and 3 from J; bases not matched to a gene: 4. Germline assignment: CDR1 SGDLS and CDR2 YYNGEE. This CDR3 comprises 16 residues. In DNA, the CDR3 is TGTGCCAGCAGCCCTCGGACTAGCGGGGACACCGGGGAGCTGTTTTTT. The encoded protein is CASSPRTSGDTGELFF.

The rearrangement uses TRBV29-1 and TRBJ2-4, with D unclear. The CDR3 spans 12 residues. The V gene's germline CDR1 is SQVTM and CDR2 ANQGSEA. The V end was cut by 5 bases, the J end by 5 bases, with 10 bases between. The CDR3 DNA sequence: TGCAGCGTTTCCTTGGCAGAAAACATTCAGTACTTC. It translates to CSVSLAENIQYF.

This clone showed up just a few times. This rearrangement joins TRBV7-9 to TRBJ1-6, with a tentative D call TRBD1 (6 bases). The CDR3 runs to 13 residues. Per germline, CDR1 SEHNR and CDR2 FQNEAQ (reference sequence). Trimming cost V 5 bases and J 11 bases, with 13 bases left between them. CDR3 region: CASSVSTGPPLHF. The CDR3 DNA reads as TGTGCCAGCAGCGTATCGACAGGACCACCCCTCCACTTT.

The CDR3 spells CASRLGAMNTEAFF. CDR3 nucleotide sequence: TGTGCCAGCAGGCTAGGAGCTATGAACACTGAAGCTTTCTTT. The chain links TRBV11-2 to TRBJ1-1; the D is unclear. The CDR3 extends over 14 amino acids. In germline, CDR1 is SGHAT, CDR2 FQNNGV. Trimming removed 6 bases at V and 0 bases at J, with 11 bases between. The entire variable domain, with the rest obtained from reference TRBV11-2 and TRBJ1-1, is as follows: EAGVAQSPRYKIIEKRQSVAFWCNPISGHATLYWYQQILGQGPKLLIQFQNNGVVDDSQLPKDRFSAERLKGVDSTLKIQPAKLEDSAVYLCASRLGAMNTEAFFGQGTRLTVV.

The gene calls are TRBV7-9 and TRBJ2-5, with TRBD2 identical over 9 bases. CDR1 is SEHNR, CDR2 FQNEAQ, per germline (reference sequence). The CDR3 has 15 residues. The J segment lost 2 bases and the V segment lost 2 bases, leaving 3 bases of the junction unmatched. The CDR3 nucleotides are TGTGCCAGCAGCTTAAGCGGGGGGATACAAGAGACCCAGTACTTC. Its protein is CASSLSGGIQETQYF. The full variable domain, completed using reference TRBV7-9 and TRBJ2-5, is DTGVSQNPRHKITKRGQNVTFRCDPISEHNRLYWYRQTLGQGPEFLTYFQNEAQLEKSRLLSDRFSAERPKGSFSTLEIQRTEQGDSAMYLCASSLSGGIQETQYFGPGTRLLVL.

The CDR3 DNA reads TGTGCCTGGAGTGCTGGGCCTCTCCCCCGAGCCCTACCGTGGCAGTACTTC. This translates into CAWSAGPLPRALPWQYF. This chain joins TRBV30 and TRBJ2-7; D is uncertain. The CDR3 is 17 residues long. Germline V CDR1 and CDR2: GTSNPN, SVGIG (reference sequence). V lost 1 base, J lost 9 bases, and 28 bases lay in between.

V usage is TRBV7-2 and J usage is TRBJ1-5; D not certain. The germline CDR1 and CDR2 sequences are SGHTA and FQGNSA. The CDR3 sequence is 14 residues long. Trimming left V 3 bases short and J 1 base short, with 7 bases between. The CDR3 reads CASSFRLSNQPQHF. As DNA, the CDR3 is TGTGCCAGCAGCTTCCGACTGAGCAATCAGCCCCAGCATTTT.

Points on this clone: Germline and junction disagree at one end, which may indicate a read error. V gene TRBV5-6 combines with J gene TRBJ2-1; 11 nucleotides align to TRBD2. From germline, CDR1 is SGHDT and CDR2 YYEEEE. The CDR3 loop spans 17 amino acids. CDR3 bases: TGTGCCAGCAGCTTGAGACTAGCGGGAATTGGCTACAGTGAGCAGTTCTTC. Encoded protein: CASSLRLAGIGYSEQFF.

Comment on this clone: The same CDR3 also results from other DNA sequences found in this sample. This chain links TRBV30 with TRBJ1-5; D gene unclear. The V gene's germline CDR1 is GTSNPN and CDR2 SVGIG (reference sequence). The CDR3 extends over 14 amino acids. V lost 0 bases and J lost 3, with 9 bases in between. The CDR3 loop reads CAWSVGPINQPQHF. CDR3 in DNA: TGTGCCTGGAGTGTAGGACCGATCAATCAGCCCCAGCATTTT.

The chain links TRBV6-1 to TRBJ1-1; a weak D match, TRBD1 (5 bases). The CDR3 sequence is 16 residues long. Trimming stripped 1 base from V and 1 base from J, with 13 bases between. Germline-derived CDR1 and CDR2 are MNHNS and SASEGT. The CDR3 region has the DNA TGTGCCAGCAGTGAAGAGAGTGGCAGGGAGAACACTGAAGCTTTCTTT. Encoded protein: CASSEESGRENTEAFF.